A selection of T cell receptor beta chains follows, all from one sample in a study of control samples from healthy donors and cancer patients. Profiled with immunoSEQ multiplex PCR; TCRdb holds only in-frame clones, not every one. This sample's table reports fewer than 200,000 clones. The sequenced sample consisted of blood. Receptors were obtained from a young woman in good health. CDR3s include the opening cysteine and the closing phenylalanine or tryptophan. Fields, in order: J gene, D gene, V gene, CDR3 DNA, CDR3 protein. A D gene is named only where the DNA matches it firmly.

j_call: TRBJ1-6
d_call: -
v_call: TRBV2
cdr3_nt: TGTGCCAGCAGTGAAGATTCGGGGGGGCGGAATTCACCCCTCCACTTT
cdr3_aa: CASSEDSGGRNSPLHF

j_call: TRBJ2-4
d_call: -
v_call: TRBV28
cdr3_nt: TGTGCCACCACAAAGGGATCGGGGGCCCCGATGTTACGAAACATTCAGTACTTC
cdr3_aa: CATTKGSGAPMLRNIQYF

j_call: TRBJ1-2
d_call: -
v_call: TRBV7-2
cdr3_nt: TGTGCCAGCAGCCCCGCGTCAGGGCCTATGGGCTACACCTTC
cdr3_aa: CASSPASGPMGYTF

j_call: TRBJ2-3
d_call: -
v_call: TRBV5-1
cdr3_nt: TGCGCCAGCAGCTTGGTTTTAGGGAACACAGATACGCAGTATTTT
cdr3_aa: CASSLVLGNTDTQYF

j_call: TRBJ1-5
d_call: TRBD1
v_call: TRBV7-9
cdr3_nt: TGTGCCAGCAGCCTAGGGACAGATCAGCCCCAGCATTTT
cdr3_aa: CASSLGTDQPQHF

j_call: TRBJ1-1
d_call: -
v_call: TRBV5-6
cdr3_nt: TGTGCCAGCAGCCAACAGGGATGGAACACTGAAGCTTTCTTT
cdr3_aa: CASSQQGWNTEAFF

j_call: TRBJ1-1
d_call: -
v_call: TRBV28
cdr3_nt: TGTGCCAGCAGTCCGCCCTCAGAAAGGCATGGAGGAGCTTTCTTT
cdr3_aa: CASSPPSERHGGAFF

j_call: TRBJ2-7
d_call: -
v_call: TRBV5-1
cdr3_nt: TGCGCCAGCAGCTTGGAGAACGAGCAGTACTTC
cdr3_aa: CASSLENEQYF

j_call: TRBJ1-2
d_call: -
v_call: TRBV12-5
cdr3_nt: TGTGCTAGTGGTTTGGTACCCGGACATGGGGACGACTATGGCTACACCTTC
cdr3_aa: CASGLVPGHGDDYGYTF

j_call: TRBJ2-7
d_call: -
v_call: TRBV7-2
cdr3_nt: TGTGCCAGCAGCTTAGGGGGTCCCTACGAGCAGTACTTC
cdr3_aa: CASSLGGPYEQYF

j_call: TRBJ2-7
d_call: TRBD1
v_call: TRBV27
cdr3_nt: TGTGCCACCCGGGACAGGCTGAACGAGCAGTACTTC
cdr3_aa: CATRDRLNEQYF

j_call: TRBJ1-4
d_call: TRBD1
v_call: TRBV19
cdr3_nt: TGTGCCAGTAGGGACAGGGAGAACGAAAAACTGTTTTTT
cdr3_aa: CASRDRENEKLFF

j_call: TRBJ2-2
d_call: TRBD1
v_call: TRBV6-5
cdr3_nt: TGTGCCAGCGGACCAGGGGGCTCGAACACCGGGGAGCTGTTTTTT
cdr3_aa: CASGPGGSNTGELFF

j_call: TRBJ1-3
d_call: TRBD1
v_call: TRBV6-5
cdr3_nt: TGTGCCAGCAGTTACAGACTGGGACAGGGGAAAAACACCATATATTTT
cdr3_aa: CASSYRLGQGKNTIYF

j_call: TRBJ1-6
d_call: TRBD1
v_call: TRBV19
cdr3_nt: TGTGCCAGTAGTAGGACAGGGGGCAATTCGTATTCACCCCTCCACTTT
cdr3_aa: CASSRTGGNSYSPLHF

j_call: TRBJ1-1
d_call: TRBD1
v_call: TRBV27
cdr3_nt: TGTGCCAGCAGTACTGACCGGGACAGGGGAAGGAACACTGAAGCTTTCTTT
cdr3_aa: CASSTDRDRGRNTEAFF

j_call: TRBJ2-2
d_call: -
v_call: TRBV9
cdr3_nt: TGTGCCAGCAGCGTAGTAGGTATCGGGAGCAACACCGGGGAGCTGTTTTTT
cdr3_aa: CASSVVGIGSNTGELFF

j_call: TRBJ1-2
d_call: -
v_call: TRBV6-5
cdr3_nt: TGTGCCAGCCTTGCCGGGGGGCGCGGCTCCTTC
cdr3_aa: CASLAGGRGSF

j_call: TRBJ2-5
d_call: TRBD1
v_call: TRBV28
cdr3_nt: TGTGCCAGCAGTACTGGACAGGGCCTTATAGGGCAGACCCAGTACTTC
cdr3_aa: CASSTGQGLIGQTQYF

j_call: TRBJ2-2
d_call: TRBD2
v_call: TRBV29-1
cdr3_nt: TGCAGCGTAGTCGGACTAGCGGGGCGTAACACCGGGGAGCTGTTTTTT
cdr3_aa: CSVVGLAGRNTGELFF

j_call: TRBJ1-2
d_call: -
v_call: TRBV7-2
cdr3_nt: TGTGCCAGCAGCTTAATTTTGCGGGGCTATGGCTACACCTTC
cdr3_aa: CASSLILRGYGYTF

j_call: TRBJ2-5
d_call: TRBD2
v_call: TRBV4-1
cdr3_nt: TGCGCCAGCAGCCAAGACTTAGGGGTAGCGGGGGGGGGTAGTGAGGAGACCCAGTACTTC
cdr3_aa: CASSQDLGVAGGGSEETQYF

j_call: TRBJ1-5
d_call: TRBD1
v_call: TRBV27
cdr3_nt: TGTGCCAGCAGTCCCGCGGCCAGGGGGGGCAATCAGCCCCAGCATTTT
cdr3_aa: CASSPAARGGNQPQHF

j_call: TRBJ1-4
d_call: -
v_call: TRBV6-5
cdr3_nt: TGTGCCAGCAGGACGAGGTCTGGGAATAATGAAAAACTGTTTTTT
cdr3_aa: CASRTRSGNNEKLFF

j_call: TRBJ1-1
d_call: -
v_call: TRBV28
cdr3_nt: TGTGCCAGCAGTTTCGAGGGTAGGTTTTACACTGAAGCTTTCTTT
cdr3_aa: CASSFEGRFYTEAFF